The clone carrying this T cell receptor beta chain was recorded at least ten times. The CDR3 length is 15 residues. V lost 0 bases and J lost 0; bases outside the gene matches: 3. Germline lookup yields CDR1 SGHRS and CDR2 YFSETQ. The record originates from a study of early T cells in non-severe SARS-CoV-2 infection. One entry per CDR3 protein results from TCRdb running MiXCR on the 5' RACE reads. The sample carries 60,000 to 70,000 distinct CDR3 sequences, 4.9% recorded once. The sequence derives from an adult who was a healthcare worker with PCR-confirmed SARS-CoV-2 infection or an uninfected control (not recorded which). The specimen was whole blood. The chain links TRBV5-1 to TRBJ2-7; TRBD1 agrees at 7 bases. The CDR3 is CASSLGGGNSYEQYF. CDR3 bases: TGCGCCAGCAGCTTGGGAGGGGGCAACTCCTACGAGCAGTACTTC.